One and the same sample provided the 10 T cell receptor beta chains below, sequenced in a study of blood T cells in healthy people across ages. Primers used in a second PCR of roughly 6 to 11 cycles were a sample-barcoded 5' primer and a J-beta primer mix. One entry per CDR3 protein, called by TCRdb with MiXCR from the 5' RACE reads. Of about 730,000 distinct CDR3 sequences listed, around 46% are singletons. The sample consisted of blood. The receptor set was obtained from a woman aged 60-70 years in good health.

This clonotype occurred a few times. V usage is TRBV7-9 and J usage is TRBJ2-3, with a tentative D call TRBD2 (6 bases). The CDR3 is 14 amino acids. The ends were cut back, 5 bases at V and 4 bases at J, with 13 bases in the middle. The germline V gene encodes CDR1 SEHNR and CDR2 FQNEAQ (reference sequence). CDR3 DNA: TGTGCCAGCAGCCAAGGAGGGAGCCCAGATACGCAGTATTTT. Its protein is CASSQGGSPDTQYF.

CDR3 nucleotide sequence: TGCGCCAGCAGAGATAAAGTTTGGGAGTCCTACGAGCAGTACTTC. This translates into CASRDKVWESYEQYF. The chain is built from TRBV4-1 and TRBJ2-7; weak D call: TRBD2 (5 bases). The CDR3 totals 15 residues. Germline V lookup: CDR1 MGHRA, CDR2 YSYEKL. V lost 6 bases and J 1 base, leaving 16 bases between the germline ends.

CDR3 region: CASSPGGTPTNEKLFF. The CDR3 region has the DNA TGTGCCAGCAGTCCGGGCGGGACACCAACTAATGAAAAACTGTTTTTT. The chain links TRBV6-1 to TRBJ1-4, with D possibly matching TRBD1 (6 bases). There are 16 residues in the CDR3. With 5 bases removed from V and 0 bases from J, the gap between germline ends came to 13 bases. The germline gives CDR1 MNHNS, CDR2 SASEGT.

This clonotype was detected a few times. This sequence joins TRBV27 and TRBJ2-5, with TRBD2 identical over 9 bases. Per germline, CDR1 MNHEY and CDR2 SMNVEV (reference sequence). CDR3 size: 15 residues. J lost 2 bases, V lost 9 bases, and 10 bases had no gene match. The CDR3 DNA sequence: TGTGCCAGTTGGCCCTTAGCGGGAGCACAAGAGACCCAGTACTTC. This gives the protein CASWPLAGAQETQYF.

This clonotype appeared many times. The chain joins TRBV5-1 to TRBJ2-3; D is tentatively TRBD1 or TRBD2 (5 bases each). Germline CDR1 SGHRS, CDR2 YFSETQ. The CDR3 covers 15 residues. V lost 0 bases and J lost 2, with 10 bases in between. The CDR3 spells CASSLGDAYTDTQYF. CDR3 DNA sequence: TGCGCCAGCAGCTTGGGGGACGCCTACACAGATACGCAGTATTTT.

The chain combines TRBV27 with TRBJ1-2, with no clear D. Germline CDR1 reads MNHEY; CDR2 reads SMNVEV (reference sequence). There are 13 residues in the CDR3. V shed 5 bases and J shed 4 bases, with 11 bases lying between them. The CDR3 protein is CASSVGPSYGYTF. The CDR3 coding sequence is TGTGCCAGCAGTGTTGGGCCCAGCTATGGCTACACCTTC.

The chain uses TRBV5-6 and TRBJ2-4; no definite D call. Germline assignment: CDR1 SGHDT and CDR2 YYEEEE. V dropped 2 bases and J dropped 5 bases, with 8 bases sitting between them. This CDR3 is built from 13 residues. The CDR3 spells CASSLPDQNIQYF. CDR3 sequence (DNA): TGTGCCAGCAGCTTACCAGACCAAAACATTCAGTACTTC.

V and J are TRBV5-1 and TRBJ2-7, with D tentatively TRBD1 (5 bases). The CDR3 has 13 residues. Per the germline V gene, CDR1 is SGHRS and CDR2 is YFSETQ. V was trimmed by 0 bases and J by 5 bases, leaving 9 bases between them. DNA of the CDR3: TGCGCCAGCAGCTTGGGTTTCAGGGACGAGCAGTACTTC. It is translated as CASSLGFRDEQYF. Filled out from reference TRBV5-1 and TRBJ2-7, the complete variable domain reads KAGVTQTPRYLIKTRGQQVTLSCSPISGHRSVSWYQQTPGQGLQFLFEYFSETQRNKGNFPGRFSGRQFSNSRSEMNVSTLELGDSALYLCASSLGFRDEQYFGPGTRLTVT.

V gene TRBV20-1 combines with J gene TRBJ2-1; 8 positions agree with TRBD2. Germline trimming cut 5 bases from V and 4 bases from J; bases unmatched to any gene: 13. CDR3 size: 16 residues. CDR1 is DFQATT, CDR2 SNEGSKA, per germline (reference sequence). The CDR3 DNA reads TGCAGTGCTTTTGTGGTGGCGGGAGGCGGGTACAATGAGCAGTTCTTC. Its translation: CSAFVVAGGGYNEQFF.

This clonotype has a handful of counts. The chain recombines TRBV30 with TRBJ1-2, with D uncertain. The CDR3 runs to 14 residues. CDR1 and CDR2 from the germline V gene are GTSNPN and SVGIG (reference sequence). Trimming stripped 3 bases from V and 7 bases from J, with 18 bases between. CDR3 DNA sequence: TGTGCCTGGAGCTCCAACTTAGGATCCGTTGGCTACACCTTC. This encodes CAWSSNLGSVGYTF.